A selection of T cell receptor beta chains follows, all from one sample in a study of somatic mutations in cytotoxic T cells in rheumatoid arthritis. Clones were sequenced by immunoSEQ multiplex PCR, and TCRdb holds only the in-frame ones, with some missing. The data contain 15,000 to 20,000 clones, roughly three quarters of them singletons. The sample comprised CD8+ T cells sorted from blood. These receptors were taken from an adult with rheumatoid arthritis. CDR3s include the opening cysteine and the closing phenylalanine or tryptophan. Fields, in order: J gene, D gene, clone size, V gene, CDR3 DNA, CDR3 protein. A D gene is named only where the DNA matches it firmly. The listing skips clone size in some rows; elsewhere it reads once, few, many or a size class.

TRBJ2-1 NA few TRBV29-1 TGCAGCGTTGAAGTACGGCGGCAGGAGCAGTTCTTC CSVEVRRQEQFF
TRBJ1-1 TRBD1 NA TRBV5-1 TGCGCCAGCAGCTCTGGGACAGGGGGCTGGAACACTGAAGCTTTCTTT CASSSGTGGWNTEAFF
TRBJ2-5 TRBD1 NA TRBV4-1 TGCGCCAGCAGCGACGGACAGGGATCAGAGACCCAGTACTTC CASSDGQGSETQYF
TRBJ1-4 NA NA TRBV27 TGTGCCAGCAGTAGTTACAACGGAAAACTGTTTTTT CASSSYNGKLFF
TRBJ1-2 NA NA TRBV11-2 TGTGCCAGCAGCCTACCCCCACAGGGAGTTAACTATGGCTACACCTTC CASSLPPQGVNYGYTF
TRBJ2-2 TRBD1 NA TRBV7-6 TGTGCCAGCAGCTTTTTCAGGGGGCCCGCCGGGGAGCTGTTTTTT CASSFFRGPAGELFF
TRBJ1-1 NA NA TRBV25-1 TGTGCCAGCAGTGCCAGAATGAACACTGAAGCTTTCTTT CASSARMNTEAFF
TRBJ2-2 NA NA TRBV27 TGTGCCAGCAGTCTCATGACATTTACCGGGGAGCTGTTTTTT CASSLMTFTGELFF
TRBJ2-5 TRBD2 once TRBV7-2 TGTGCCAGCAGCTTAGTCCGGGAGGGTCAAGAGACCCAGTACTTC CASSLVREGQETQYF
TRBJ2-1 NA NA TRBV27 TGTGCCAGCAGCCCCGGACAGACCCCCTACAATGAGCAGTTCTTC CASSPGQTPYNEQFF
TRBJ2-1 TRBD2 NA TRBV27 TGTGCCAGCAGTTCCACCGGGACTAGCGGGTGGGCCAGGGCCTACAATGAGCAGTTCTTC CASSSTGTSGWARAYNEQFF
TRBJ1-5 NA NA TRBV6-4 TGTGCCAGCAGTGAAGGGGACAATCAGCCCCAGCATTTT CASSEGDNQPQHF
TRBJ1-1 NA NA TRBV28 TGTGCCAGCAGTTCCCCGCCCAGAGGGAACACTGAAGCTTTCTTT CASSSPPRGNTEAFF
TRBJ2-6 NA few TRBV15 TGTGCCACCAGCAGAGATGGAAACTCTGGGGCCAACGTCCTGACTTTC CATSRDGNSGANVLTF
TRBJ2-3 NA NA TRBV6-6 TGTGCCAGCATTCTTGAACTAGAAGGAGATACGCAGTATTTT CASILELEGDTQYF
TRBJ2-3 NA NA TRBV7-7 TGTGCCAGCAGCTTAGCTGGCGGTAGCACAGATACGCAGTATTTT CASSLAGGSTDTQYF
TRBJ2-3 NA NA TRBV2 TGTGCCAGCAGTGCCCCTCTCACAGATACGCAGTATTTT CASSAPLTDTQYF
TRBJ1-4 NA NA TRBV28 TGTGCCAGCAGTCCCTCGGACAGCCCTAATGAAAAACTGTTTTTT CASSPSDSPNEKLFF
TRBJ1-4 TRBD1 NA TRBV2 TGTGCCAGCAGTGATACGGACAGGGGCCAAGGAAAACTGTTTTTT CASSDTDRGQGKLFF
TRBJ2-7 NA NA TRBV14 TGTGCCAGCAGCCAAGCGGGGGCGCGATACCCCTCCTACGAGCAGTACTTC CASSQAGARYPSYEQYF
TRBJ1-1 NA NA TRBV6-6 TGTGCCAGCAGTGTGCAGGCCAATCTATTGAACACTGAAGCTTTCTTT CASSVQANLLNTEAFF
TRBJ2-1 NA NA TRBV6-5 TGTGCCAGCAGAACACGACTGACAGGCGATGAGCAGTTCTTC CASRTRLTGDEQFF
TRBJ2-3 NA NA TRBV27 TGTGCCAGCAGTTTATCGTGGGAATCGACGCAGTATTTT CASSLSWESTQYF
TRBJ2-7 NA NA TRBV29-1 TGCAGCGTTGAAGATCCGGATAGGCTTCGGGAGCAGTACTTC CSVEDPDRLREQYF
TRBJ2-1 NA NA TRBV11-3 TGTGCCAGCAGCCCGAAGGAGCAGCGAGGCTCCTACAATGAGCAGTTCTTC CASSPKEQRGSYNEQFF
TRBJ1-3 TRBD1 NA TRBV25-1 TGTGCCAGCAGTCAGGGGGCCAACACCATATATTTT CASSQGANTIYF
TRBJ2-1 TRBD2 NA TRBV4-1 TGCGCCAGCAGCCCCCTACCGGGACTAGCGGCCTCCAATGAGCAGTTCTTC CASSPLPGLAASNEQFF
TRBJ1-2 TRBD1 NA TRBV6-4 TGTGCCAGCAGGGCTGACAGGGACCTCGGGGGCTACACCTTC CASRADRDLGGYTF
TRBJ1-1 NA NA TRBV5-5 TGTGCCAGCAGCTTGTTCATAGGGGCCACTGAAGCTTTCTTT CASSLFIGATEAFF
TRBJ1-2 NA NA TRBV27 TGTGCCAGCAGGCCGCAGGGCTCCTATGGCTACACCTTC CASRPQGSYGYTF
TRBJ1-1 NA NA TRBV13 TGTGCCAGCAGCTCGGAGGGGAGTAGCACTGAAGCTTTCTTT CASSSEGSSTEAFF
TRBJ1-1 NA NA TRBV11-3 TGTGCCAGCAGCTTAAGTAGCTACACTGAAGCTTTCTTT CASSLSSYTEAFF
TRBJ2-1 TRBD2 NA TRBV9 TGTGCCAGCAGCGTTCCGGGGGGTTTTGGGGCAGAGCAGTTCTTC CASSVPGGFGAEQFF
TRBJ2-3 TRBD2 NA TRBV9 TGTGCCAGCAGCTCACAAGCGGGAGGGAATGCAGATACGCAGTATTTT CASSSQAGGNADTQYF
TRBJ2-7 NA NA TRBV4-3 TGCGCCAGCAGCCAAGTCTTCGGACACTCCTACGAGCAGTACTTC CASSQVFGHSYEQYF
TRBJ1-1 NA NA TRBV7-2 TGTGCCAGCAGCTTAAGGAGGGACCCCGCTGAAGCTTTCTTT CASSLRRDPAEAFF
TRBJ2-1 TRBD2 NA TRBV4-3 TGCGCCAGCAGCCCGGGGACTAGCGGGAGGGGGTACAATGAGCAGTTCTTC CASSPGTSGRGYNEQFF
TRBJ2-1 NA NA TRBV29-1 TGCAGCGTTGAATCGGTTGAGCAGTTCTTC CSVESVEQFF
TRBJ2-1 NA NA TRBV9 TGTGCCAGCGCGCTAGCGCCAACTTACAATGAGCAGTTCTTC CASALAPTYNEQFF
TRBJ2-1 NA NA TRBV11-2 TGTGCCAGCAGCTTGACCAGGGAATACAATGAGCAGTTCTTC CASSLTREYNEQFF
TRBJ1-1 TRBD1 medium-sized TRBV13 TGTGCCAGCAGCTCCGACAGGGGGCACACTGAAGCTTTCTTT CASSSDRGHTEAFF
TRBJ1-2 NA NA TRBV4-3 TGCGCCAGCAGCCAAGATGCAGGGTTGGACTATGGCTACACCTTC CASSQDAGLDYGYTF
TRBJ2-7 NA NA TRBV27 TGTGCCAGCAGTTCAGGGGACTCCTACGAGCAGTACTTC CASSSGDSYEQYF
TRBJ2-1 NA few TRBV7-9 TGTGCCAGCAGCTTAGCGGACAATGAGCAGTTCTTC CASSLADNEQFF
TRBJ1-1 TRBD1 NA TRBV7-1 TGTGCCAGCAGCTTAGTAACGGACAGGGGTCCTGAAGCTTTCTTT CASSLVTDRGPEAFF
TRBJ1-2 NA once TRBV19 TGTGCCAGTAGTACAGGTGGGGTGGTCGGCTACACCTTC CASSTGGVVGYTF
TRBJ1-1 NA NA TRBV11-2 TGTGCCAGCAGAGAATGGGGCAACACTGAAGCTTTCTTT CASREWGNTEAFF
TRBJ2-1 NA NA TRBV5-4 TGTGCCAGCGGCCAAGGGGGGGCCTACAATGAGCAGTTCTTC CASGQGGAYNEQFF